Below are 15 T cell receptor beta chains sequenced from a single sample in a study of cytomegalovirus exposure and HLA in healthy donors. The PCR ran on 60 Vbeta and 13 Jbeta primers. The assay was immunoSEQ multiplex PCR, and TCRdb's table has in-frame clones only and misses some. The repertoire holds some 100,000 clones, with roughly 70% as singletons. Sequencing input: PBMCs. These receptors all come from a woman between 18 and 29 years old in good health and CMV-seropositive.

The chain carries TRBV5-1 and TRBJ2-3, with D maybe TRBD2 (5 bases). From germline, CDR1 is SGHRS and CDR2 YFSETQ. This CDR3 region has 13 residues. The ends were cut back, 7 bases at V and 0 bases at J, with 9 bases in the middle. The CDR3: CASARTSTDTQYF. In nucleotides, the CDR3 is TGCGCCAGCGCCCGGACTAGCACAGATACGCAGTATTTT.

The gene calls are TRBV6-1 and TRBJ2-1; 11 nucleotides match TRBD2. With V trimmed by 4 bases and J by 9 bases, 5 bases remained unmatched. The CDR3 has 14 residues. The germline CDR1 and CDR2 sequences are MNHNS and SASEGT. CDR3 coding DNA: TGTGCCAGCAGTGTGACTAGCGGGATCAGTGAGCAGTTCTTC. As protein: CASSVTSGISEQFF.

The chain joins TRBV7-9 to TRBJ1-5, with D possibly matching TRBD1 (5 bases). Germline V CDR1 and CDR2: SEHNR, FQNEAQ (reference sequence). V lost 5 bases and J 0 bases, leaving 11 bases between the germline ends. The CDR3 covers 15 residues. The CDR3 is CASSHQGDSNQPQHF. Here the CDR3 DNA reads TGTGCCAGCAGCCACCAGGGTGATAGCAATCAGCCCCAGCATTTT.

This clone has a handful of counts. V and J are TRBV7-3 and TRBJ2-3; 7 bases are a match to TRBD2. The CDR3 is 15 residues long. Germline V gene sequence: CDR1 SGHTA, CDR2 FQGTGA. J was trimmed by 2 bases and V by 5 bases; bases with no gene match: 7. CDR3 region: CASSLLGGDTDTQYF. DNA for the CDR3: TGTGCCAGCAGCCTCCTTGGGGGGGACACAGATACGCAGTATTTT.

The gene calls are TRBV6-5 and TRBJ1-2, with 7 bases aligning to TRBD1. Germline V gene data show CDR1 as MNHEY and CDR2 as SVGAGI. The trim removed 2 bases at V and 6 bases at J, leaving 3 bases unmatched. This CDR3 region has 13 residues. CDR3 sequence: CASSYVQGNGYTF. The DNA of the CDR3 is TGTGCCAGCAGTTACGTACAGGGGAATGGCTACACCTTC.

This chain links TRBV6-5 with TRBJ1-6, with TRBD1 identical over 8 bases. V lost 2 bases, J lost 8 bases, and 2 bases stayed unmatched. The CDR3 is made up of 14 amino acids. CDR1 is MNHEY and CDR2 is SVGAGI in the germline V gene. CDR3 coding DNA: TGTGCCAGCAGTTACGACAGGGGACATTCACCCCTCCACTTT. Translation gives CASSYDRGHSPLHF.

This clone was seen once. The chain employs TRBV29-1 and TRBJ2-2; TRBD2 agrees at 11 bases. Germline CDR1 reads SQVTM; CDR2 reads ANQGSEA. CDR3 length: 18 residues. V shed 7 bases, J shed 7 bases, and the junction held 20 bases outside the gene matches. CDR3 sequence: CSARLGLAGGIRGGELFF. As DNA, the CDR3 is TGCAGCGCTCGACTGGGGCTAGCGGGAGGAATAAGGGGCGGGGAGCTGTTTTTT.

The genes are TRBV5-8 and TRBJ2-3, with 11 bases identical to TRBD2. CDR3 length: 16 amino acids. Germline assignment: CDR1 SGHTS and CDR2 YDEGEE. Losses at the gene ends were 0 bases for V and 4 bases for J; bases not matched to a gene: 4. This chain's CDR3 is CASSLGGLAGADTQYF. CDR3 bases: TGTGCCAGCAGCTTGGGTGGACTAGCGGGTGCAGATACGCAGTATTTT.

Written as DNA, the CDR3 is TGTGCCAGCAGCCAAGAGGGGACAGGGAATTCACCCCTCCACTTT. Its protein is CASSQEGTGNSPLHF. This chain connects TRBV4-2 to TRBJ1-6, with 9 positions matching TRBD1. With V trimmed by 0 bases and J by 7 bases, 1 base remained unmatched. CDR3 length: 15 residues. Germline CDR1 reads LGHNA; CDR2 reads YNFKEQ.

This chain uses TRBV28 with TRBJ2-7; 12 nucleotides align to TRBD2. The CDR3 runs to 16 residues. CDR1 MDHEN and CDR2 SYDVKM come from the germline V gene. The V gene end was trimmed by 3 bases and the J gene end by 7 bases; junction bases not matched to a gene: 10. Here the CDR3 reads CASSLSGTSGPWEQYF. In DNA form, the CDR3 reads TGTGCCAGCAGTTTGTCCGGGACTAGCGGGCCTTGGGAGCAGTACTTC.

The chain joins TRBV19 to TRBJ2-5; 8 nucleotides line up with TRBD2. Germline CDR1 LNHDA, CDR2 SQIVND (reference sequence). J gave up 4 bases and V 9 bases, and 10 bases lay outside the gene matches. The CDR3 extends over 14 amino acids. The CDR3 sequence is CASPVAGRRETQYF. CDR3 coding DNA: TGTGCCAGCCCCGTAGCGGGACGTCGAGAGACCCAGTACTTC. Complete variable domain (other parts from reference TRBV19 and TRBJ2-5): DGGITQSPKYLFRKEGQNVTLSCEQNLNHDAMYWYRQDPGQGLRLIYYSQIVNDFQKGDIAEGYSVSREKKESFPLTVTSAQKNPTAFYLCASPVAGRRETQYFGPGTRLLVL.

This clone occurred a few times. This chain uses TRBV7-8 with TRBJ1-2; 9 bases are shared with TRBD1. The ends lost 5 bases at V and 6 bases at J; junction bases unmatched: 4. CDR3 length: 13 amino acids. Germline V gene data show CDR1 as SGHVS and CDR2 as FQNEAQ. This CDR3 reads CASSPGTGNGYTF. The CDR3 DNA sequence: TGTGCCAGCAGCCCGGGGACAGGGAATGGCTACACCTTC.

This chain joins TRBV5-4 and TRBJ1-4; TRBD1 aligns across 8 bases. J was trimmed by 4 bases and V by 6 bases; bases with no gene match: 11. Germline V gene data show CDR1 as SGHNT and CDR2 as YYREEE (reference sequence). This CDR3 comprises 16 residues. CDR3 region: CASTPGGRSGNEKLFF. In nucleotides, the CDR3 is TGTGCCAGCACGCCAGGGGGCCGTTCGGGTAATGAAAAACTGTTTTTT.

The chain links TRBV21-1 to TRBJ2-1; the table gives TRBD2 as D, unverified against the DNA. TRBV21-1 is a listed pseudogene. The CDR3 is 17 residues long. CDR3: CASNTVIPSGRGDEQFF. As DNA, the CDR3 is TGTGCCAGCAACACAGTTATCCCTAGCGGGCGAGGGGATGAGCAGTTCTTC.

The chain combines TRBV19 with TRBJ2-7; D remains unclear. The CDR3 spans 15 residues. Germline CDR1 and CDR2: LNHDA and SQIVND (reference sequence). V gave up 0 bases and J gave up 7 bases, with 16 bases separating them. CDR3 in amino acids: CASSIDGYPATEQYF. CDR3 sequence (DNA): TGTGCCAGTAGTATAGATGGCTACCCAGCGACGGAGCAGTACTTC.